A single sample gave rise to the 20 T cell receptor beta chains below, sequenced in a study of human T cells and chemical hapten exposure. TCRdb re-called the RACE reads with MiXCR, one entry per CDR3 protein. Seen here are some 330,000 distinct CDR3 sequences, 5% to 6.5% observed once, and the top ten hold about 8.2%. Time point given: pre-sensitization, week 0. The sample's treatment: therapeutic diphenylcyclopropenone sensitization with weekly scalp DPC. Source: whole blood, taken in connection with sensitization to the hapten diphenylcyclopropenone (DPC). The receptors stem from a woman aged 18-29 years with alopecia areata. Some clones in this sample may be carry-over from other donors' samples.

This clonotype was observed a few times. The J gene is TRBJ2-3, the V gene TRBV12-3 or TRBV12-4, with 10 bases aligning to TRBD2. The V gene end was trimmed by 6 bases and the J gene end by 9 bases; junction bases not matched to a gene: 6. The CDR3 is 13 amino acids. The CDR3 nucleotides are TGTGCCAGCAGCTCATTAGCGGGGGGCACGCAGTATTTT. It encodes CASSSLAGGTQYF.

This clonotype was detected ten times or more. The V and J genes are TRBV9 and TRBJ2-3; TRBD2 matches 10 bases. Germline values: CDR1 SGDLS, CDR2 YYNGEE. CDR3 length: 17 residues. Trimming removed 4 bases from V and 2 bases from J; junction bases left unmatched: 10. The CDR3 sequence is CASSSRTSGPFTDTQYF. In DNA, the CDR3 is TGTGCCAGCAGCTCCCGGACTAGCGGACCATTCACAGATACGCAGTATTTT.

The rearrangement links TRBV6-1 to TRBJ2-3; D is unresolved. The CDR3 sequence is 13 residues long. Trimming stripped 8 bases from V and 4 bases from J, with 13 bases between. The germline gives CDR1 MNHNS, CDR2 SASEGT. CDR3 DNA: TGTGCCAGCTCTCCGACCTTTGCAGATACGCAGTATTTT. Its protein product is CASSPTFADTQYF.

This clonotype has a count of ten or more. The rearrangement joins TRBV18 to TRBJ1-5; TRBD1 agrees at 7 bases. The V and J ends lost 4 bases and 2 bases, in that order; junction bases with no gene match: 5. The germline V gene encodes CDR1 KGHSH and CDR2 LQKENI. This CDR3 comprises 15 residues. CDR3 region: CASSRSGTGNQPQHF. The DNA of the CDR3 is TGTGCCAGCTCACGCTCCGGGACAGGCAATCAGCCCCAGCATTTT.

This clonotype was recorded at least ten times. The CDR3 nucleotides read TGTGCCAGCAGCCAGGGACTAACCAACACAGATACGCAGTATTTT. This translates into CASSQGLTNTDTQYF. V and J are TRBV3-1 and TRBJ2-3; 7 bases fit TRBD2. Germline V CDR1 and CDR2: LGHDT, YNNKEL (reference sequence). The CDR3 length is 15 residues. V was clipped by 3 bases and J by 2 bases; unmatched bases: 5.

The sample holds many counts of this clonotype. The gene calls are TRBV3-1 and TRBJ1-2, with D uncertain. The V gene's germline CDR1 is LGHDT and CDR2 YNNKEL (reference sequence). V shed 0 bases and J shed 1 base, with 9 bases lying between them. CDR3 size: 15 residues. The CDR3 DNA sequence: TGTGCCAGCAGCCAAGACCCCAGGAGTAACTATGGCTACACCTTC. This translates into CASSQDPRSNYGYTF.

The chain is built from TRBV12-3 or TRBV12-4 and TRBJ2-7; TRBD1 agrees at 9 bases. With V trimmed by 4 bases and J by 7 bases, 11 bases remained unmatched. The CDR3 is made up of 15 amino acids. Here the CDR3 reads CASSSVPGQGWEQYF. The CDR3 DNA follows: TGTGCCAGCAGTTCAGTCCCGGGACAGGGCTGGGAGCAGTACTTC.

In this sample, this clonotype turned up many times. This chain joins TRBV20-1 and TRBJ2-1; 7 bases align to TRBD2. Germline V gives CDR1 DFQATT, CDR2 SNEGSKA (reference sequence). The CDR3 spans 14 residues. V lost 4 bases and J lost 2; bases outside the gene matches: 5. The CDR3 DNA reads TGCAGTGCTATTGCGCGGGGGACCTACAATGAGCAGTTCTTC. Translated, it gives CSAIARGTYNEQFF.

The chain carries TRBV7-9 and TRBJ1-2; D uncertain. CDR1 is SEHNR, CDR2 FQNEAQ, per germline (reference sequence). Trimming took off 4 bases at V and 3 bases at J, with 6 bases between the two ends. The length of the CDR3 is 12 residues. CDR3 in DNA: TGTGCCAGCAGCTCGATAGACTATGGCTACACCTTC. The encoded protein is CASSSIDYGYTF.

The rearrangement links TRBV29-1 to TRBJ2-7; TRBD1 matches at 9 bases. V gave up 7 bases and J gave up 9 bases; unmatched junction bases: 13. The CDR3 sequence is 13 residues long. Germline V CDR1 and CDR2: SQVTM, ANQGSEA. CDR3 bases: TGCAGCGCCCTTGGGACAGGGTTGGGTCGGCAGTACTTC. Its translation is CSALGTGLGRQYF.

In the case of this clonotype: One base away lies a much larger clone, so this may be a sequencing read error. The J gene is TRBJ2-5, the V gene TRBV7-2, with 10 bases matching TRBD2. The germline CDR1 and CDR2 sequences are SGHTA and FQGNSA. There are 16 residues in the CDR3. The CDR3 nucleotides are TGTGCCAGCAGCTTAGATCTAGCGGGGGCAATAGAGACCCAGCACTTC. Translation gives CASSLDLAGAIETQHF.

This clonotype was seen at least ten times. The gene calls are TRBV27 and TRBJ1-4; 8 nucleotides line up with TRBD1. The CDR3 runs 14 residues. Germline trimming cut 7 bases from V and 3 bases from J; bases unmatched to any gene: 4. Germline loops: CDR1 MNHEY, CDR2 SMNVEV (reference sequence). The CDR3 DNA reads TGTGCCAGCACAGAGGGACAGGCTAATGAAAAACTGTTTTTT. This codes for CASTEGQANEKLFF.

This clonotype was seen repeatedly, ten times or more. The genes are TRBV4-3 and TRBJ2-1, with D possibly called TRBD1 or TRBD2 (5 bases each). The CDR3 has 17 amino acids. The germline CDR1 and CDR2 sequences are LGHNA and YSLEER. With 4 bases removed from V and 11 bases from J, the gap between germline ends came to 27 bases. The DNA for the CDR3 is TGCGCCAGCAGCCCATTGCCCGGGACGCGAGGTACCGTGAAGCAGTTCTTC. Amino acid sequence: CASSPLPGTRGTVKQFF.

V is TRBV6-4 and J is TRBJ2-3; 8 bases agree with TRBD2. Germline V gene data show CDR1 as MRHNA and CDR2 as SNTAGT. The CDR3 consists of 13 residues. Trimming at V came to 9 bases and at J to 5 bases, leaving 7 bases not matched to a gene. The CDR3 protein is CASRNGGGDTQYF. In nucleotides, the CDR3 is TGTGCCAGTCGGAACGGGGGGGGAGATACGCAGTATTTT.

About this clonotype itself: The junction does not match germline at one end; this may be a read error. The chain combines TRBV27 with TRBJ1-5; the D gene is possibly TRBD1 (5 bases). Per the germline V gene, CDR1 is MNHEY and CDR2 is SMNVEV (reference sequence). The CDR3 is 14 amino acids. CDR3 sequence (DNA): TGTGCCAGCAGTTTCGACAGTAGCGATCAGCCCCAGCATTTT. It encodes CASSFDSSDQPQHF.

This clonotype turned up a few times. The chain uses TRBV9 and TRBJ2-3; D could derive from TRBD1 or TRBD2 (5 bases each). The V end lost 0 bases, the J end lost 2 bases, and 10 bases lay between the germline ends. The CDR3 is 15 amino acids. Germline V gene data show CDR1 as SGDLS and CDR2 as YYNGEE. The CDR3 bases are TGTGCCAGCAGCGTAGTAGGGGAGTTCACAGATACGCAGTATTTT. Protein: CASSVVGEFTDTQYF.

The J gene is TRBJ2-1, the V gene TRBV9; 9 bases fit TRBD2. Germline assignment: CDR1 SGDLS and CDR2 YYNGEE. The V and J ends lost 3 bases and 9 bases, in that order; junction bases with no gene match: 7. The CDR3 consists of 14 residues. The CDR3 spells CASSASGGRTEQFF. The CDR3 DNA sequence: TGTGCCAGCAGCGCCAGCGGGGGGCGAACTGAGCAGTTCTTC.

The chain couples TRBV10-3 to TRBJ2-4; 12 positions agree with TRBD2. The V and J ends lost 4 bases and 7 bases, in that order; junction bases with no gene match: 11. CDR1 is ENHRY, CDR2 SYGVKD, per germline. This CDR3 spans 17 amino acids. CDR3 in amino acids: CAISGPSSGGADNIQYF. CDR3 nucleotide sequence: TGTGCCATCAGTGGACCTTCTAGCGGGGGGGCAGATAACATTCAGTACTTC.

There are a few counts of this clonotype. The chain combines TRBV14 with TRBJ2-1, with 7 bases aligning to TRBD2. CDR1 and CDR2 (germline): SGHDN, FVKESK. With V trimmed by 0 bases and J by 6 bases, 8 bases remained unmatched. CDR3 length: 16 residues. CDR3 sequence reads: CASSQDMMGRVNEQFF. CDR3 in DNA: TGTGCCAGCAGCCAAGATATGATGGGGAGGGTCAATGAGCAGTTCTTC.

The V and J genes are TRBV29-1 and TRBJ1-1; D is ambiguous. CDR3 length: 13 residues. Germline loops: CDR1 SQVTM, CDR2 ANQGSEA. Between the trimmed V and J ends, which lost 4 bases and 5 bases, there was a span of 14 bases. The CDR3 DNA reads TGCAGCGTTGCGACAAACGGAGGGACTGAAGCTTTCTTT. Protein: CSVATNGGTEAFF.